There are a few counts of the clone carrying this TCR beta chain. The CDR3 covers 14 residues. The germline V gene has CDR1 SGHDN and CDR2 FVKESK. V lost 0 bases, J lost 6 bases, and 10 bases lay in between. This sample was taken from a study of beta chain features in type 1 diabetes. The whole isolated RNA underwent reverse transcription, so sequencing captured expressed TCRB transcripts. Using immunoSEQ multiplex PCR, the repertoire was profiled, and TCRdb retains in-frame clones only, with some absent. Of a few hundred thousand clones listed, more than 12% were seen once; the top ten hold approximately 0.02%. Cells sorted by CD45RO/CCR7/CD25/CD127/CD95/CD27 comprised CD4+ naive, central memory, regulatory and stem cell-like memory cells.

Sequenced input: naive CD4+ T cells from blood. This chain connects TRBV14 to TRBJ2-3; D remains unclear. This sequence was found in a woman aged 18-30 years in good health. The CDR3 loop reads CASSQDGPRDTQYF. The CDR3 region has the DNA TGTGCCAGCAGCCAAGATGGCCCTCGTGATACGCAGTATTTT.